These 29 T cell receptor beta chains share one sample of origin, sequenced in a study of T cell responses to AZD1222 COVID-19 vaccine. Generated by immunoSEQ multiplex PCR, the TCRdb table keeps only in-frame clones and is missing some. The data hold 98,000 or so clones, with around 86% observed a single time. This sample comprised peripheral blood, obtained 28 days after the second dose of the MenACWY control vaccine. These receptors came from an adult who received the MenACWY meningococcal vaccine as a control.

The V and J genes are TRBV4-1 and TRBJ1-2, with 9 positions matching TRBD1. CDR3 length: 17 residues. CDR1 is MGHRA, CDR2 YSYEKL, per germline. J lost 4 bases, V lost 0 bases, and 9 bases had no gene match. The CDR3: CASSQEDRGPIFYGYTF. As DNA, the CDR3 is TGCGCCAGCAGCCAAGAGGACAGGGGCCCAATATTCTATGGCTACACCTTC.

The chain carries TRBV6-2 or TRBV6-3 and TRBJ1-5; possibly TRBD1 for D (5 bases). The CDR3 loop spans 19 amino acids. V was shortened by 4 bases and J by 0 bases, with 22 bases between the two germline ends. The germline V gene encodes CDR1 MNHEY and CDR2 SVGEGT. CDR3 in amino acids: CASSWYRKKGAYSNQPQHF. In DNA, the CDR3 is TGTGCCAGCAGTTGGTACAGAAAAAAAGGGGCCTATAGCAATCAGCCCCAGCATTTT.

The V and J genes are TRBV29-1 and TRBJ1-1; no clear D gene. Trimming stripped 4 bases from V and 2 bases from J, with 14 bases between. The germline V gene encodes CDR1 SQVTM and CDR2 ANQGSEA. This CDR3 has 14 residues. CDR3: CSVARQTVNTEAFF. The CDR3 region has the DNA TGCAGCGTTGCCCGACAAACAGTTAACACTGAAGCTTTCTTT. The variable domain in full, with the rest retrieved from reference TRBV29-1 and TRBJ1-1, is SAVISQKPSRDICQRGTSLTIQCQVDSQVTMMFWYRQQPGQSLTLIATANQGSEATYESGFVIDKFPISRPNLTFSTLTVSNMSPEDSSIYLCSVARQTVNTEAFFGQGTRLTVV.

This chain uses TRBV2 with TRBJ1-5; the D is unclear. The CDR3 extends over 12 amino acids. Per germline, CDR1 SNHLY and CDR2 FYNNEI. The V and J ends lost 8 bases and 4 bases respectively, with 9 bases between them. The CDR3 spells CASQVLNQPQHF. In DNA form, the CDR3 reads TGTGCCAGCCAGGTACTGAATCAGCCCCAGCATTTT.

The chain is built from TRBV10-3 and TRBJ2-7; 7 positions match TRBD1. Germline lookup yields CDR1 ENHRY and CDR2 SYGVKD. Trimming removed 2 bases from V and 10 bases from J; junction bases left unmatched: 8. The CDR3 runs 13 residues. CDR3 sequence reads: CAISEVKGAGQYF. CDR3 sequence (DNA): TGTGCCATCAGTGAGGTAAAGGGGGCTGGCCAGTACTTC.

The chain links TRBV19 to TRBJ2-2, with 7 bases aligning to TRBD1. With V trimmed by 2 bases and J by 4 bases, 4 bases remained unmatched. The CDR3 consists of 15 residues. CDR1 is LNHDA and CDR2 is SQIVND in the germline V gene (reference sequence). CDR3 in amino acids: CASSIKGAGTGELFF. As DNA, the CDR3 is TGTGCCAGTAGTATAAAGGGGGCGGGCACCGGGGAGCTGTTTTTT.

The rearrangement joins TRBV1 to TRBJ2-7; the table's D call TRBD2 went unverified against the DNA. TRBV1 is designated a pseudogene. This CDR3 is built from 14 residues. The chain's CDR3 is CTSSQDMPNREQYF. CDR3 DNA sequence: TGCACCAGCAGCCAAGATATGCCTAATCGAGAGCAGTACTTC.

The chain links TRBV30 to TRBJ1-1, with 8 bases that match TRBD1. Trimming took 7 bases from V and 1 from J; bases not matched to a gene: 11. Germline V gene data show CDR1 as GTSNPN and CDR2 as SVGIG (reference sequence). The CDR3 loop spans 15 amino acids. CDR3 in DNA: TGTGCCTTTTGGGACAGGAGGAAATCGAACACTGAAGCTTTCTTT. It yields the protein CAFWDRRKSNTEAFF.

The J gene is TRBJ2-5, the V gene TRBV4-1; no definite D call. CDR1 and CDR2 (germline): MGHRA, YSYEKL. V lost 4 bases and J 4 bases, leaving 7 bases between the germline ends. This CDR3 has 12 amino acids. CDR3 amino acids: CASSPQGETQYF. The CDR3 bases are TGCGCCAGCAGCCCGCAAGGAGAGACCCAGTACTTC.

In its sample, this clone was seen a few times. The chain employs TRBV25-1 and TRBJ2-7; D ambiguous. Germline CDR1 MGHDK, CDR2 SYGVNS. The CDR3 covers 12 residues. V shed 4 bases and J shed 4 bases, with 8 bases lying between them. CDR3 sequence: CASSAESYEQYF. CDR3 sequence (DNA): TGTGCCAGCAGTGCGGAATCTTACGAGCAGTACTTC.

The gene calls are TRBV30 and TRBJ1-2, with 9 nucleotides matching TRBD1. The V and J ends lost 6 bases and 2 bases, in that order; junction bases with no gene match: 1. The CDR3 runs to 12 residues. Germline assignment: CDR1 GTSNPN and CDR2 SVGIG (reference sequence). The CDR3 DNA sequence: TGTGCCTGCGGACAGGGGAACTATGGCTACACCTTC. Its protein product is CACGQGNYGYTF.

This rearrangement joins TRBV4-2 to TRBJ2-7; 12 nucleotides agree with TRBD2. The germline V gene encodes CDR1 LGHNA and CDR2 YNFKEQ. This CDR3 has 20 residues. V was pared by 0 bases and J by 3 bases, with 15 bases of the junction left unmatched. CDR3 coding DNA: TGTGCCAGCAGCCAAGATCTGGAGGAACTAGCGGGGGGATGGCTCTACGAGCAGTACTTC. Amino acids: CASSQDLEELAGGWLYEQYF.

The J gene is TRBJ1-2, the V gene TRBV13; TRBD1 aligns across 7 bases. Trimming removed 11 bases from V and 5 bases from J; junction bases left unmatched: 17. The germline V gene has CDR1 PRHDT and CDR2 FYEKMQ (reference sequence). This CDR3 comprises 15 residues. The CDR3 here is CAGTGDSERLYGYTF. CDR3 nucleotides: TGTGCCGGGACGGGGGACAGCGAGAGGTTATATGGCTACACCTTC.

The chain has TRBV6-5 and TRBJ1-3; D gene uncertain. Germline lookup yields CDR1 MNHEY and CDR2 SVGAGI. The CDR3 totals 15 residues. V shed 2 bases and J shed 1 base, with 9 bases lying between them. CDR3 residues: CASSYLLGSGNTIYF. Written as DNA, the CDR3 is TGTGCCAGCAGTTACCTACTTGGGTCTGGAAACACCATATATTTT.

The chain carries TRBV6-5 and TRBJ2-2; 8 bases are shared with TRBD2. Germline V lookup: CDR1 MNHEY, CDR2 SVGAGI. This CDR3 region has 14 residues. The V segment lost 7 bases and the J segment 1 base; nucleotides outside the gene matches: 2. CDR3 sequence (DNA): TGTGCCAGCACAAGCGGGGGGAACACCGGGGAGCTGTTTTTT. This codes for CASTSGGNTGELFF.

CDR3 residues: CASSDRGNSPLHF. CDR3 nucleotides: TGTGCCAGTAGTGACAGGGGGAATTCACCCCTCCACTTT. The rearrangement links TRBV19 to TRBJ1-6; 9 bases agree with TRBD1. This CDR3 spans 13 amino acids. V shed 5 bases, J shed 7 bases, and the junction held 0 bases outside the gene matches. Germline CDR1 and CDR2: LNHDA and SQIVND (reference sequence).

The chain joins TRBV3-1 (or the pseudogene TRBV3-2) to TRBJ2-3; 10 bases match TRBD2. The CDR3 has 18 residues. J gave up 1 base and V 7 bases, and 14 bases lay outside the gene matches. Germline CDR1 and CDR2: LGHDT and YNNKEL (reference sequence). The CDR3 reads CASTSSGGVSPRTDTQYF. CDR3 bases: TGTGCCAGCACCTCCAGCGGGGGGGTGTCACCCCGCACAGATACGCAGTATTTT.

CDR3 coding DNA: TGTGCCAGCAGTTTTAAAACTAGCGGGGGGGGACGAACCACAGATACGCAGTATTTT. Its translation is CASSFKTSGGGRTTDTQYF. The chain has TRBV28 and TRBJ2-3, with 13 bases fitting TRBD2. The CDR3 has 19 residues. Germline-derived CDR1 and CDR2 are MDHEN and SYDVKM. The ends lost 3 bases at V and 2 bases at J; junction bases unmatched: 11.

The sample holds one count of this clone. V and J are TRBV19 and TRBJ1-2, with 8 nucleotides matching TRBD1. Germline V CDR1 and CDR2: LNHDA, SQIVND (reference sequence). The CDR3 contains 12 residues. V trimming: 6 bases; J trimming: 7 bases; junction bases outside the gene matches: 4. CDR3 in DNA: TGTGCCAGTAGGGTTGACAGGGGTGGCTACACCTTC. It codes for CASRVDRGGYTF.

The J gene is TRBJ2-1, the V gene TRBV7-3; tentatively, D is TRBD2 (6 bases). There are 15 residues in the CDR3. The V end lost 5 bases, the J end lost 0 bases, and 11 bases lay between the germline ends. CDR1 SGHTA and CDR2 FQGTGA come from the germline V gene. The CDR3 here is CASSRERSSYNEQFF. The CDR3, as DNA: TGTGCCAGCAGCCGGGAGCGGAGCTCCTACAATGAGCAGTTCTTC.

The chain employs TRBV4-1 and TRBJ2-1, with D unresolved. The CDR3 contains 15 residues. V was cut by 0 bases and J by 4 bases, with 10 bases left in between. CDR1 is MGHRA and CDR2 is YSYEKL in the germline V gene. CDR3 in DNA: TGCGCCAGCAGCCAAGATAGGGCTCCTTACAATGAGCAGTTCTTC. Amino acids: CASSQDRAPYNEQFF.

This chain connects TRBV11-2 to TRBJ2-7; the D call may be TRBD1 or TRBD2 (5 bases each). Trimming took off 3 bases at V and 2 bases at J, with 11 bases between the two ends. Germline V gives CDR1 SGHAT, CDR2 FQNNGV. This CDR3 has 14 amino acids. This CDR3 reads CASSLQGPTYEQYF. The DNA of the CDR3 is TGTGCCAGCAGCTTGCAGGGACCGACCTACGAGCAGTACTTC. The whole variable domain, filled in from reference TRBV11-2 and TRBJ2-7, reads EAGVAQSPRYKIIEKRQSVAFWCNPISGHATLYWYQQILGQGPKLLIQFQNNGVVDDSQLPKDRFSAERLKGVDSTLKIQPAKLEDSAVYLCASSLQGPTYEQYFGPGTRLTVT.

The chain recombines TRBV11-2 with TRBJ2-5, with D perhaps TRBD1 (6 bases). CDR1 and CDR2 (germline): SGHAT, FQNNGV. The CDR3 is made up of 15 amino acids. The V and J ends lost 2 bases and 4 bases respectively, with 14 bases between them. The chain's CDR3 is CASSLRTGLGETQYF. CDR3 DNA sequence: TGTGCCAGCAGCTTAAGAACAGGGCTTGGAGAGACCCAGTACTTC.

The V and J genes are TRBV12-3 or TRBV12-4 and TRBJ1-4; D remains ambiguous. The ends were cut back, 5 bases at V and 5 bases at J, with 6 bases in the middle. The CDR3 is made up of 12 amino acids. In nucleotides, the CDR3 is TGTGCCAGCAGTGGGAGAAATGAAAAACTGTTTTTT. It translates to CASSGRNEKLFF.

The genes are TRBV6-5 and TRBJ1-3; D is uncertain. Germline lookup yields CDR1 MNHEY and CDR2 SVGAGI. The V end lost 6 bases, the J end lost 4 bases, and 16 bases lay between the germline ends. This CDR3 is 15 amino acids long. CDR3 nucleotide sequence: TGTGCCAGCAGGACCTTGGACCTGGGGGGAAACACCATATATTTT. Translation gives CASRTLDLGGNTIYF.

This chain joins TRBV2 and TRBJ2-7, with unresolved D. V was trimmed by 3 bases and J by 4 bases, leaving 7 bases between them. The CDR3 spans 12 residues. The germline V gene encodes CDR1 SNHLY and CDR2 FYNNEI. The CDR3 region is CASSERYYEQYF. CDR3 DNA sequence: TGTGCCAGCAGTGAGAGGTATTACGAGCAGTACTTC.

CDR3 coding DNA: TGTGCCAGCTGGCACACCTACGAGCAGTACTTC. Translated: CASWHTYEQYF. This chain links TRBV6-5 with TRBJ2-7; D not resolved. The V gene lost 8 bases and the J gene lost 2 bases, with 7 bases spanning the gap. Per the germline V gene, CDR1 is MNHEY and CDR2 is SVGAGI. The CDR3 loop spans 11 amino acids.

This chain joins TRBV6-6 and TRBJ1-1; 9 bases are a match to TRBD1. Germline CDR1 MNHNY, CDR2 SVGAGI (reference sequence). With 6 bases clipped from V and 6 bases from J, the junction kept 11 bases outside the gene matches. This CDR3 has 15 amino acids. This CDR3 is CASSPGQGRWAEAFF. DNA for the CDR3: TGTGCCAGCAGCCCCGGACAGGGGAGGTGGGCTGAAGCTTTCTTT.

The chain carries TRBV30 and TRBJ1-5; 11 positions agree with TRBD1. The V and J ends lost 2 bases and 6 bases, in that order; junction bases with no gene match: 6. This CDR3 region has 15 residues. CDR1 and CDR2 from the germline V gene are GTSNPN and SVGIG (reference sequence). This CDR3 reads CAWSMGDRGIQPQHF. CDR3 in DNA: TGTGCCTGGAGTATGGGGGACAGGGGGATTCAGCCCCAGCATTTT.